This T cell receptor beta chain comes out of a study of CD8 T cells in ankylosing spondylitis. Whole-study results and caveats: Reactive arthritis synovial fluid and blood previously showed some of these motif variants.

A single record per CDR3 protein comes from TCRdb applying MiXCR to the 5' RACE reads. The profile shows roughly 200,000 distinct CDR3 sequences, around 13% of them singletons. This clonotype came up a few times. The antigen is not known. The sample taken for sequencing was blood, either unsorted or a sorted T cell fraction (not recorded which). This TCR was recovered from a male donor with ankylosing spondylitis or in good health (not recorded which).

The CDR3 DNA is TGTGCCAGTAGTATAACAGGGTTAGGCAATGAGCAGTTCTTC. Residues: CASSITGLGNEQFF. The genes are TRBV19 and TRBJ2-1; D may be TRBD1 (6 bases). This CDR3 contains 14 residues. Germline V gives CDR1 LNHDA, CDR2 SQIVND (reference sequence). The germline V and J ends were trimmed by 2 bases and 6 bases, with 11 bases remaining between them.